These T cell receptor beta chains were read from a single sample in a study of control samples from healthy donors and cancer patients. Clones were sequenced by immunoSEQ multiplex PCR, and TCRdb holds only the in-frame ones, with some missing. The table has around 140,000 clones, roughly nine tenths seen once. What was sequenced was blood. The source is a young man in good health. CDR3s include the opening cysteine and the closing phenylalanine or tryptophan. D genes are given only for firm matches. Not all rows give a size; the values are once, few, many and, for expanded clones, a class.

j_call: TRBJ2-1
d_call: TRBD1
clone_size: -
v_call: TRBV4-2
cdr3_nt: TGTGCCAGCAGCCCCGGGACAGGGAAATACAATGAGCAGTTCTTC
cdr3_aa: CASSPGTGKYNEQFF

j_call: TRBJ2-2
d_call: -
clone_size: -
v_call: TRBV12-3/TRBV12-4
cdr3_nt: TGTGCCAGCGGGAAGGGGACCGGGGAGCTGTTTTTT
cdr3_aa: CASGKGTGELFF

j_call: TRBJ1-5
d_call: -
clone_size: -
v_call: TRBV7-9
cdr3_nt: TGTGCCAGCAGCCCCCTCGTCCCTAATCAGCCCCAGCATTTT
cdr3_aa: CASSPLVPNQPQHF

j_call: TRBJ1-4
d_call: TRBD1
clone_size: -
v_call: TRBV9
cdr3_nt: TGTGCCAGCAGCGTTTCAGGACAGGCCTTTAATGAAAAACTGTTTTTT
cdr3_aa: CASSVSGQAFNEKLFF

j_call: TRBJ1-2
d_call: -
clone_size: -
v_call: TRBV30
cdr3_nt: TGTGCCTGGAGTCCACAGGGTGTTAATGGCTACACCTTC
cdr3_aa: CAWSPQGVNGYTF

j_call: TRBJ1-6
d_call: -
clone_size: -
v_call: TRBV10-3
cdr3_nt: TGTGCCATCAGTTCGCTGGACAGAATTTCACCCCTCCACTTT
cdr3_aa: CAISSLDRISPLHF

j_call: TRBJ2-7
d_call: -
clone_size: -
v_call: TRBV5-4
cdr3_nt: TGTGCCAGCAGCTTCGACGGTACCTACGAGCAGTACTTC
cdr3_aa: CASSFDGTYEQYF

j_call: TRBJ2-7
d_call: TRBD1
clone_size: -
v_call: TRBV7-9
cdr3_nt: TGTGCCAGCAGCACACAGGGGAGATATTCCCGGATCTACGAGCAGTACTTC
cdr3_aa: CASSTQGRYSRIYEQYF

j_call: TRBJ2-7
d_call: TRBD2
clone_size: -
v_call: TRBV6-5
cdr3_nt: TGTGCCAGCAGACGAACTAGCGGGGGGTTTTACGAGCAGTACTTC
cdr3_aa: CASRRTSGGFYEQYF

j_call: TRBJ1-1
d_call: -
clone_size: few
v_call: TRBV29-1
cdr3_nt: TGCAGCGTTGGTCTGGTTGAAGCTTTCTTT
cdr3_aa: CSVGLVEAFF

j_call: TRBJ1-2
d_call: TRBD1
clone_size: -
v_call: TRBV28
cdr3_nt: TGTGCCAGCAGTCGGACAGGGGGCGCGGGGTATGGCTACACCTTC
cdr3_aa: CASSRTGGAGYGYTF

j_call: TRBJ2-2
d_call: -
clone_size: -
v_call: TRBV12-3/TRBV12-4
cdr3_nt: TGTGCCAGCAGTGAAAGGGCGTCCGGGGAGCTGTTTTTT
cdr3_aa: CASSERASGELFF

j_call: TRBJ1-1
d_call: -
clone_size: -
v_call: TRBV3-1/TRBV3-2
cdr3_nt: TGTGCCAGCAGCCAAGTTGACAGGCGCACTGAAGCTTTCTTT
cdr3_aa: CASSQVDRRTEAFF

j_call: TRBJ1-1
d_call: TRBD1
clone_size: -
v_call: TRBV3-1/TRBV3-2
cdr3_nt: TGTGCCAGCAGCCAACAACCGGGACAGGAAGCTTTCTTT
cdr3_aa: CASSQQPGQEAFF

j_call: TRBJ1-1
d_call: -
clone_size: -
v_call: TRBV7-2
cdr3_nt: TGTGCCAGCAGCCCAGCAGGTGACGTTAACACTGAAGCTTTCTTT
cdr3_aa: CASSPAGDVNTEAFF

j_call: TRBJ1-1
d_call: -
clone_size: -
v_call: TRBV12-3/TRBV12-4
cdr3_nt: TGTGCCAGCAGTTTCGATTCACAAGCTTTCTTT
cdr3_aa: CASSFDSQAFF

j_call: TRBJ1-1
d_call: -
clone_size: -
v_call: TRBV20-1
cdr3_nt: TGCAGTGCTAGTGGGGGCTACACTGAAGCTTTCTTT
cdr3_aa: CSASGGYTEAFF

j_call: TRBJ2-1
d_call: TRBD2
clone_size: -
v_call: TRBV7-3
cdr3_nt: TGTGCCAGCAGCTCCAGCGGGGGGGCGGCTGAGCAGTTCTTC
cdr3_aa: CASSSSGGAAEQFF

j_call: TRBJ2-7
d_call: -
clone_size: -
v_call: TRBV12-3/TRBV12-4
cdr3_nt: TGTGCCAGCAGTTTTGACAGCACCTACGAGCAGTACTTC
cdr3_aa: CASSFDSTYEQYF

j_call: TRBJ2-1
d_call: -
clone_size: -
v_call: TRBV7-3
cdr3_nt: TGTGCCAGCAGCTATGACGGCTACAATGAGCAGTTCTTC
cdr3_aa: CASSYDGYNEQFF

j_call: TRBJ2-7
d_call: TRBD1
clone_size: once
v_call: TRBV6-1
cdr3_nt: TGTGCCAGCAGTGACCAGACAGGGGAAAAGATAGAGCAGTACTTC
cdr3_aa: CASSDQTGEKIEQYF

j_call: TRBJ2-7
d_call: -
clone_size: -
v_call: TRBV28
cdr3_nt: TGTGCCAGCAGACGGACGGGAACCTACGAGCAGTACTTC
cdr3_aa: CASRRTGTYEQYF

j_call: TRBJ2-7
d_call: -
clone_size: -
v_call: TRBV5-1
cdr3_nt: TGCGCCAGCAGCCCTATAAGTGGGACGGCTGTTGAGCAGTACTTC
cdr3_aa: CASSPISGTAVEQYF

j_call: TRBJ1-1
d_call: TRBD1
clone_size: -
v_call: TRBV3-1/TRBV3-2
cdr3_nt: TGTGCCAGCAAAGGACAGGGTTGGAACACTGAAGCTTTCTTT
cdr3_aa: CASKGQGWNTEAFF

j_call: TRBJ1-2
d_call: -
clone_size: once
v_call: TRBV5-1
cdr3_nt: TGCGCCAGCAGCTCCCAGGGTGACTATGGCTACACCTTC
cdr3_aa: CASSSQGDYGYTF

j_call: TRBJ1-5
d_call: -
clone_size: few
v_call: TRBV5-1
cdr3_nt: TGCGCCAGCAGCTTGGCCCCTGGGGATGGTCAGCCCCAGCATTTT
cdr3_aa: CASSLAPGDGQPQHF

j_call: TRBJ2-3
d_call: -
clone_size: -
v_call: TRBV2
cdr3_nt: TGTGCCAGCAGGATCTGGGACGTAACCACAGATACGCAGTATTTT
cdr3_aa: CASRIWDVTTDTQYF

j_call: TRBJ1-1
d_call: -
clone_size: -
v_call: TRBV5-1
cdr3_nt: TGCGCCAGCAGCTTGGCCGGGCAGGATCTCACTGAAGCTTTCTTT
cdr3_aa: CASSLAGQDLTEAFF

j_call: TRBJ1-6
d_call: TRBD1
clone_size: -
v_call: TRBV5-8
cdr3_nt: TGTGCCAGCAGCATAGGGGACAGGGGGACAGGCTCACCCCTCCACTTT
cdr3_aa: CASSIGDRGTGSPLHF

j_call: TRBJ1-1
d_call: -
clone_size: -
v_call: TRBV7-6
cdr3_nt: TGTGCCAGCAGCTTAGGGGCAGGGGATTTAATGAACACTGAAGCTTTCTTT
cdr3_aa: CASSLGAGDLMNTEAFF

j_call: TRBJ2-5
d_call: TRBD2
clone_size: -
v_call: TRBV9
cdr3_nt: TGTGCCAGCAGCGTAGGCGGGGGGAACCAAGAGACCCAGTACTTC
cdr3_aa: CASSVGGGNQETQYF

j_call: TRBJ1-2
d_call: TRBD1
clone_size: -
v_call: TRBV3-1/TRBV3-2
cdr3_nt: TGTGCCAGCAGCCAAGGCTGGACAGGGGGGGATGGCTACACCTTC
cdr3_aa: CASSQGWTGGDGYTF

j_call: TRBJ2-5
d_call: TRBD1
clone_size: -
v_call: TRBV29-1
cdr3_nt: TGCAGCGTTGATCTCCGCACAGGGGACCAAGAGACCCAGTACTTC
cdr3_aa: CSVDLRTGDQETQYF

j_call: TRBJ2-5
d_call: TRBD2
clone_size: -
v_call: TRBV10-3
cdr3_nt: TGTGCCATCAGTGAGGAGACTAGCTTTGGAGAGACCCAGTACTTC
cdr3_aa: CAISEETSFGETQYF

j_call: TRBJ2-5
d_call: -
clone_size: -
v_call: TRBV6-5
cdr3_nt: TGTGCCAGCAGTTATTCTGGGTACCAAGAGACCCAGTACTTC
cdr3_aa: CASSYSGYQETQYF

j_call: TRBJ2-7
d_call: -
clone_size: once
v_call: TRBV5-1
cdr3_nt: TGCGCCAGCAGCTTGGGGACAGCCAGGCTCCACGAGCAGTACTTC
cdr3_aa: CASSLGTARLHEQYF

j_call: TRBJ1-2
d_call: -
clone_size: once
v_call: TRBV6-1
cdr3_nt: TGTGCCAGCAGTGAAGGGGGTCAGGGTGGCTACACCTTC
cdr3_aa: CASSEGGQGGYTF

j_call: TRBJ2-1
d_call: -
clone_size: -
v_call: TRBV18
cdr3_nt: TGTGCCAGCTCACCACCGATGGGACAAACACAAGATGAGCAGTTCTTC
cdr3_aa: CASSPPMGQTQDEQFF

j_call: TRBJ1-3
d_call: TRBD1
clone_size: -
v_call: TRBV7-9
cdr3_nt: TGTGCCAGCAGCCCCACAGGGGGCGCATCTGGAAACACCATATATTTT
cdr3_aa: CASSPTGGASGNTIYF

j_call: TRBJ2-2
d_call: TRBD1
clone_size: -
v_call: TRBV5-6
cdr3_nt: TGTGCCAGCAGCCAAAACAGGGGGCGATTGGTCACCGGGGAGCTGTTTTTT
cdr3_aa: CASSQNRGRLVTGELFF

j_call: TRBJ1-1
d_call: -
clone_size: -
v_call: TRBV3-1/TRBV3-2
cdr3_nt: TGTGCCAGCAGCCAAGTGCAGGGTTGGGCGTATGAAGCTTTCTTT
cdr3_aa: CASSQVQGWAYEAFF

j_call: TRBJ2-3
d_call: -
clone_size: -
v_call: TRBV12-3/TRBV12-4
cdr3_nt: TGTGCCAGCAGTAAACTCCAGCGGTATACGCAGTATTTT
cdr3_aa: CASSKLQRYTQYF

j_call: TRBJ1-3
d_call: -
clone_size: -
v_call: TRBV12-3/TRBV12-4
cdr3_nt: TGTGCCAGCAGTTCTGGAAACACCATATATTTT
cdr3_aa: CASSSGNTIYF

j_call: TRBJ1-6
d_call: TRBD1
clone_size: -
v_call: TRBV4-1
cdr3_nt: TGCGCCAGCAGCCAAGTCACGGGACAGGGAGCTTTACCCCTCCACTTT
cdr3_aa: CASSQVTGQGALPLHF

j_call: TRBJ2-7
d_call: TRBD1
clone_size: -
v_call: TRBV4-1
cdr3_nt: TGCGCCAGCAGCCTCCGGGACAGGGGGGACGAGCAGTACTTC
cdr3_aa: CASSLRDRGDEQYF

j_call: TRBJ1-1
d_call: -
clone_size: -
v_call: TRBV6-4
cdr3_nt: TGTGCCAGCAGTCCCCCCAGAGATGAAGCTTTCTTT
cdr3_aa: CASSPPRDEAFF

j_call: TRBJ1-3
d_call: TRBD1
clone_size: few
v_call: TRBV4-3
cdr3_nt: TGCGCCAGCAGCCAAGTGTGGACAGGCAGCTCTGGAAACACCATATATTTT
cdr3_aa: CASSQVWTGSSGNTIYF

j_call: TRBJ2-5
d_call: -
clone_size: -
v_call: TRBV7-9
cdr3_nt: TGTGCCAGCAGCTCCTCACTTGGTCGGATGGGTTGGGGAGAGACCCAGTACTTC
cdr3_aa: CASSSSLGRMGWGETQYF

j_call: TRBJ1-2
d_call: -
clone_size: -
v_call: TRBV27
cdr3_nt: TGTGCCAGCAGTTTCTATGCTGAAGGCCTAGCTAACTATGGCTACACCTTC
cdr3_aa: CASSFYAEGLANYGYTF

j_call: TRBJ1-2
d_call: -
clone_size: -
v_call: TRBV5-1
cdr3_nt: TGCGCCAGCAGCTTGTCGCTGGGCAGGGCGACGGATGGCTACACCTTC
cdr3_aa: CASSLSLGRATDGYTF

j_call: TRBJ2-1
d_call: -
clone_size: -
v_call: TRBV19
cdr3_nt: TGTGCCAGTAGACCGAGGGAAGGTTATTTGGATGAGCAGTTCTTC
cdr3_aa: CASRPREGYLDEQFF